This T cell receptor beta chain was sequenced during a study of T cell changes during pregnancy in multiple sclerosis. The CDR3 runs 13 residues. The germline V and J ends were trimmed by 0 bases and 4 bases, with 9 bases remaining between them. Germline V gene data show CDR1 as GTSNPN and CDR2 as SVGIG (reference sequence). Sequencing was performed with immunoSEQ multiplex PCR; in TCRdb, only in-frame clones are kept and a portion is missing. Here the sample spans just under 100,000 clones, under 95% being singletons. The rearrangement joins TRBV30 to TRBJ1-2; no firm D call. This clonotype was sampled from a female donor with multiple sclerosis, enrolled in a pregnancy study. The source material was peripheral blood, sampled after pregnancy. The DNA for the CDR3 is TGTGCCTGGAGTGTATTTGTCGGCTATGGCTACACCTTC. It yields the protein CAWSVFVGYGYTF.